This T cell receptor (beta chain) stems from a study of blood T cell repertoires in COVID-19 (dated by TCRdb to the early 2020s). Study-level background: Samples from collaborators originated in the United States, Italy and Spain and spanned both the acute and convalescent phases of COVID-19. Subjects who had been exposed to COVID-19, were actively infected with it, or had recovered from it provided the deeply sampled blood TCRbeta repertoires that made up the dataset. Samples were obtained from the ongoing ImmuneRACE study (first 160 participants) and from 1,254 subjects provided by 6 global collaborators. The material from the prospective study consisted of cDNA or gDNA derived from T cells, B-cell-depleted T cells, or PBMCs. Where available, HLA class I and class II types were taken from metadata supplied by the sample provider and were not determined by assay-based typing. The sample metadata nearly always contained a de-identified subject ID, COVID-19 status, age in years and sex. The repertoires were made available in a free public database intended to serve as a resource for research on the immune response to SARS-CoV-2.

Broad study findings and their caveats: How much clinical and demographic metadata was included differed by source and by participant, and the metadata was provided uncurated.

TCRbeta CDR3 regions were amplified from genomic DNA using the immunoSEQ Assay, a bias-controlled multiplex PCR. Processing in the source paper ran as follows. Within the assay, amplification of reference gene primers was used to estimate how many nucleated cells each sample contained. To quantify the absolute abundance of each unique TCRbeta CDR3 rearrangement, sequence reads were collapsed and filtered. For each sample, productive Simpson clonality was calculated as the square root of Simpson's diversity index over productive rearrangements. As stored in TCRdb, this immuneACCESS dataset retains in-frame rearrangements with V and J assigned. A fraction of the clones does not appear; measured against another copy, unresolved V genes explain less than half of the discrepancy, and the remainder lacks a known reason. V and J calls and clone size are those listed in that table; D and trimming were worked out from the DNA. The sample contains about 150,000 clones, 70% to 90% of them found a single time. The ten biggest clones cover around 3.7% of the sample.

A remark on this clone: Its recognized antigen is unknown. No base quality values were provided; no much bigger clone lies one nucleotide off.

Enrolling through a virtual design, the prospective study's participants ranged in age from roughly 18 to 89 years and lived across more than 20 United States geographic areas. To assign participants to cohorts, the prospective study relied on clinical history that participants themselves reported in a screening survey and a study questionnaire. In the prospective study, whole blood, serum and a nasopharyngeal or oropharyngeal swab were collected from each participant by mobile phlebotomists. Participants in the prospective study had the option to provide additional blood draws and questionnaires over an approximately two-month period. Before DNA extraction, prospective study blood samples were shipped either frozen or at room temperature. The material sequenced was PBMCs or T cells enriched from blood (not recorded which). This clonotype was sampled from a woman in her forties or fifties with acute COVID-19.

The CDR3 loop reads CASSQGLAGGGDTQYF. The bases are TGTGCCAGCAGCCAAGGACTAGCGGGAGGCGGAGATACGCAGTATTTT. The V and J segments used are TRBV4-2 and TRBJ2-3; 13 of the junction bases match TRBD2. The germline V gene specifies LGHNA as CDR1 and YNFKEQ as CDR2. The CDR3 numbers 16 residues from cysteine through phenylalanine. Left in the record is the CDR3 DNA by itself, 48 bases read in frame from the first base. V is pruned by 1 base and J by 5 bases, leaving 3 bases of the junction without a gene match.